A single sample is the source of the 9 T cell receptor beta chains below, sequenced in a study of cytomegalovirus exposure and HLA in healthy donors. The PCR employed 60 Vbeta primers together with 13 Jbeta primers. Produced via immunoSEQ multiplex PCR; TCRdb's table is partial and in-frame only. This sample has around 140,000 clones, with about 75% found just once. The sequenced sample was PBMCs. Source of these receptors: a man aged 40-50 years in good health and CMV-seronegative.

The gene calls are TRBV28 and TRBJ1-5; the D gene is possibly TRBD1 (6 bases). V was shortened by 3 bases and J by 0 bases, with 12 bases between the two germline ends. CDR3 length: 16 residues. CDR1 and CDR2 from the germline V gene are MDHEN and SYDVKM. The DNA for the CDR3 is TGTGCCAGCAGTTTCAGACAGGTTTATAGCAATCAGCCCCAGCATTTT. Encoded protein: CASSFRQVYSNQPQHF.

This clone turned up a few times. The J gene is TRBJ1-4, the V gene TRBV5-6, with unresolved D. The CDR3 has 15 amino acids. Germline V gene sequence: CDR1 SGHDT, CDR2 YYEEEE. Between the trimmed V and J ends, which lost 1 base and 5 bases, there was a span of 12 bases. CDR3 nucleotides: TGTGCCAGCAGCTTGTTCGAGACGGAGAATGAAAAACTGTTTTTT. This translates into CASSLFETENEKLFF.

This clone was picked up one time. This chain joins TRBV2 and TRBJ2-4; unclear D gene. Germline V gene sequence: CDR1 SNHLY, CDR2 FYNNEI. V lost 8 bases to trimming and J lost 7 bases, with 12 bases between them. The CDR3 has 12 residues. The chain's CDR3 is CASVPDGNIQYF. The CDR3 region has the DNA TGTGCCAGCGTCCCCGACGGGAACATTCAGTACTTC.

This rearrangement joins TRBV6-5 to TRBJ2-7; 8 nucleotides line up with TRBD2. This CDR3 has 16 residues. Trimming took 0 bases from V and 0 from J; bases not matched to a gene: 4. In germline, CDR1 is MNHEY, CDR2 SVGAGI. CDR3 DNA sequence: TGTGCCAGCAGTTACTCTAGCGGGGAGAGCTCCTACGAGCAGTACTTC. Its translation: CASSYSSGESSYEQYF.

The genes are TRBV2 and TRBJ2-3; D may be TRBD2 (6 bases). CDR3 length: 14 residues. Trimming cost V 2 bases and J 4 bases, with 10 bases left between them. Germline CDR1 and CDR2: SNHLY and FYNNEI. CDR3 sequence reads: CASSESGGADTQYF. CDR3 nucleotides: TGTGCCAGCAGTGAATCAGGCGGGGCAGATACGCAGTATTTT.

Concerning this clone: With a much larger clone just one base away, this may be a read error. The rearrangement links TRBV6-4 to TRBJ1-1; D remains ambiguous. Germline assignment: CDR1 MRHNA and CDR2 SNTAGT. The ends were cut back, 6 bases at V and 1 base at J, with 9 bases in the middle. The CDR3 totals 13 residues. As DNA, the CDR3 is TGTGCCAGCAGGGAACAGCAGAACACTGAAGCTTTCTTT. This codes for CASREQQNTEAFF.

Only a few counts were recorded for this clone. This rearrangement joins TRBV16 to TRBJ2-7; 7 bases match TRBD1. The CDR3 covers 14 residues. V trimming: 0 bases; J trimming: 3 bases; junction bases outside the gene matches: 2. CDR1 and CDR2 (germline): KGHSY, FQNENV. CDR3 loop: CASSQSAGGYEQYF. The CDR3 DNA follows: TGTGCCAGCAGCCAATCGGCAGGGGGCTACGAGCAGTACTTC.

By frequency in the sample, this clone is medium-sized (0.01 to 0.1%). This sequence joins TRBV4-3 and TRBJ2-3; weak D call: TRBD2 (5 bases). Trimming removed 0 bases from V and 2 bases from J, with 18 bases in between. The CDR3 length is 18 residues. The germline CDR1 and CDR2 sequences are LGHNA and YSLEER. The CDR3 DNA follows: TGCGCCAGCAGCCAAGAAAGGTCTCGAGTGACTAACACAGATACGCAGTATTTT. It yields the protein CASSQERSRVTNTDTQYF.

The genes are TRBV4-3 and TRBJ1-1; TRBD1 agrees at 8 bases. The CDR3 consists of 15 residues. Germline trimming cut 4 bases from V and 4 bases from J; bases unmatched to any gene: 8. Germline V CDR1 and CDR2: LGHNA, YSLEER. CDR3 sequence (DNA): TGCGCCAGCAGCCTCTTAGGACAGGGCCCCACTGAAGCTTTCTTT. As protein: CASSLLGQGPTEAFF.